This note documents a single TCR beta chain sequence. The antigen is undetermined. Unique molecular identifiers were incorporated into the prepared TCRbeta library. TCRdb called the PCR reads again in MiXCR, with one record for every CDR3 protein. The table has some 440,000 distinct CDR3 sequences, around 15% seen once. The source of the sample is a study of T-cell reconstitution after alpha-beta-depleted transplantation in children. The germline V gene has CDR1 SQVTM and CDR2 ANQGSEA. Trimming removed 4 bases at V and 6 bases at J, with 4 bases between. CDR3 length equals 9 residues. Findings and caveats of the study: There were reportedly several hundred expanded graft clones from which alpha-beta T cells came about two months after transplant. T-cell counts and diversity were attributed mostly to newly produced T cells one year after transplant. Surviving recipient T cells and thymic progenitors produced the high day-60 TCRbeta diversity seen in some patients.

V usage is TRBV29-1 and J usage is TRBJ2-7; D unresolved. The source was PBMCs, mostly from graft donor cells, collected 360 days after TCRalphabeta/CD19-depleted stem cell transplant. The TCR was taken from a boy under two years old who had a stem cell transplant for Wiskott-Aldrich syndrome, so the T cells may come from the graft donor. The DNA for the CDR3 is TGCAGCGTTGGCCCCGAGCAGTACTTC. It translates to CSVGPEQYF.